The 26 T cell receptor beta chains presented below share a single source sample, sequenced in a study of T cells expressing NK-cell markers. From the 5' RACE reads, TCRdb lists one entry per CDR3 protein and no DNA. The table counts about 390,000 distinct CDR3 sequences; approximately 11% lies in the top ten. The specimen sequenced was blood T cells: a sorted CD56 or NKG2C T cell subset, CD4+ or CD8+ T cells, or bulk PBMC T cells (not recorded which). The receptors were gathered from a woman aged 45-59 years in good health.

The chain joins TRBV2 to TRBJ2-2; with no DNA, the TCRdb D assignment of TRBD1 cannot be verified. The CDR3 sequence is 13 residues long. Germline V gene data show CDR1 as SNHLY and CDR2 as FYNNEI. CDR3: CATGDRVAGELFF.

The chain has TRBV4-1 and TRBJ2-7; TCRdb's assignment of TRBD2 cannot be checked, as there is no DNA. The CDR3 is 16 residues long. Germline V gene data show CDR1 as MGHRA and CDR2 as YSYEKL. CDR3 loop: CASSQPLAGALYEQYF.

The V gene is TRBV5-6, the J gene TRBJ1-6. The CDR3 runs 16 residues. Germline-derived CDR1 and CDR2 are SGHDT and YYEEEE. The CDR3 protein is CASSLDLGLTRSPLHF.

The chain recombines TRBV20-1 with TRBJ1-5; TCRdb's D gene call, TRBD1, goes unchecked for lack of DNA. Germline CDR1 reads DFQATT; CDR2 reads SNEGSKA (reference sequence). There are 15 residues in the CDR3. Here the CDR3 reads CSARQARGGDQPQHF.

CDR3 in amino acids: CSAPRSEKLFF. The V gene is TRBV20-1, the J gene TRBJ1-4. The germline gives CDR1 DFQATT, CDR2 SNEGSKA (reference sequence). The CDR3 has 11 residues.

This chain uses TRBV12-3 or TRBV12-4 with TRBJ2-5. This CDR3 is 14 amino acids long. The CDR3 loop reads CASSLLHGQETQYF.

CDR3 sequence: CASSFGTGAYNEQFF. The J gene is TRBJ2-1, the V gene TRBV7-7; TCRdb picks TRBD1, but there is no DNA to check that call. The CDR3 runs to 15 residues. CDR1 and CDR2 from the germline V gene are SSHAT and FNYEAQ (reference sequence).

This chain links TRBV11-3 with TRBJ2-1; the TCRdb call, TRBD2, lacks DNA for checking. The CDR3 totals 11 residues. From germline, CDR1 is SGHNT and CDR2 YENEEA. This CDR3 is CASSSPGLQFF.

This chain's CDR3 is CSVESRVSDTEAFF. V and J are TRBV29-1 and TRBJ1-1. Germline lookup yields CDR1 SQVTM and CDR2 ANQGSEA. CDR3 length: 14 amino acids.

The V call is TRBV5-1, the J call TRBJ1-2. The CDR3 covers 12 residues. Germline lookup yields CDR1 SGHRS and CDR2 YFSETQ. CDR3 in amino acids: CASSFKTDGYTF.

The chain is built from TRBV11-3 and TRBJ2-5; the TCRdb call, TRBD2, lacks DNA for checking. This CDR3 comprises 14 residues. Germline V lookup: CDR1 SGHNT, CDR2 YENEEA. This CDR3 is CASSSLAEQETQYF. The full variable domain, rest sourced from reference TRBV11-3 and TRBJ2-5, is EAGVVQSPRYKIIEKKQPVAFWCNPISGHNTLYWYLQNLGQGPELLIRYENEEAVDDSQLPKDRFSAERLKGVDSTLKIQPAELGDSAVYLCASSSLAEQETQYFGPGTRLLVL.

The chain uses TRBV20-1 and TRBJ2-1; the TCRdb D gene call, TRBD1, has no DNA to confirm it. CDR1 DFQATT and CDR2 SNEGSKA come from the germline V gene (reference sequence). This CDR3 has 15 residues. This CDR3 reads CSARDGQGAGNEQFF.

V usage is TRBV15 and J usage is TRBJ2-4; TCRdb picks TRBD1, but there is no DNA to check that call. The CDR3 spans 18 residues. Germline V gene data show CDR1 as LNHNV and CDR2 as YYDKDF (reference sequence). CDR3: CATSSTGGTTYTKNIQYF.

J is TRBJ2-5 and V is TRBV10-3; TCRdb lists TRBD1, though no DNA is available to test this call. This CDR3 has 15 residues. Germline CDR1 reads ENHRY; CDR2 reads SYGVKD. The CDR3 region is CAIRTPGGSYETQYF.

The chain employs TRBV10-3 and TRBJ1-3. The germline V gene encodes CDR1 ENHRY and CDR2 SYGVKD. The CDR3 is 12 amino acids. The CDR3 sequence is CAISEWGNTIYF.

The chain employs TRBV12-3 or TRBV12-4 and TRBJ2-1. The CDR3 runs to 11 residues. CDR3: CASSLVEEQFF.

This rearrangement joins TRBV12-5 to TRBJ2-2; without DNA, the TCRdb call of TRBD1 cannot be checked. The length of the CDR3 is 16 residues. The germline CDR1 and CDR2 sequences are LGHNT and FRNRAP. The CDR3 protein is CASGPPRGRVTGELFF.

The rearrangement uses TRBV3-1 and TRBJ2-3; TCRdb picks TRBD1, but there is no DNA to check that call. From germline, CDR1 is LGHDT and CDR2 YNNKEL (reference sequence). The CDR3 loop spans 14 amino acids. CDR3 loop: CASSRTGTLDTQYF.

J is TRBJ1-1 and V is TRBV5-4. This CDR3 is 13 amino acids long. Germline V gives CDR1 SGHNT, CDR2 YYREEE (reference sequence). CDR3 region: CASSSDENTEAFF. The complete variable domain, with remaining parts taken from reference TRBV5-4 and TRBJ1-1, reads ETGVTQSPTHLIKTRGQQVTLRCSSQSGHNTVSWYQQALGQGPQFIFQYYREEENGRGNFPPRFSGLQFPNYSSELNVNALELDDSALYLCASSSDENTEAFFGQGTRLTVV.

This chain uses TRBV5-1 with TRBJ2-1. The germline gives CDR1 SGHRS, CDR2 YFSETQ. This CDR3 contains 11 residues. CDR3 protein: CASSDRDEQFF.

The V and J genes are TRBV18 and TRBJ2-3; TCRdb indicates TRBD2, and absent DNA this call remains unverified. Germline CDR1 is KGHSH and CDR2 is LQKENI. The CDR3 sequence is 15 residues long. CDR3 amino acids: CASSPVAGSTDTQYF.

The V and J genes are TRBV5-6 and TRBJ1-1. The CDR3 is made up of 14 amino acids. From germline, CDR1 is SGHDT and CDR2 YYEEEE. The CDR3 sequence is CASSLARLNTEAFF.

CDR3 loop: CASRQGQGGTYEQYF. This rearrangement joins TRBV5-4 to TRBJ2-7; the D gene TCRdb calls, TRBD1, cannot be checked with no DNA. CDR3 length: 15 amino acids. The germline V gene has CDR1 SGHNT and CDR2 YYREEE (reference sequence).

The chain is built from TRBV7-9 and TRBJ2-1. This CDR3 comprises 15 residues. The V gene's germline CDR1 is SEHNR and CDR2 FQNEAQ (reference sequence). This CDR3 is CASSSAVSSYNEQFF.

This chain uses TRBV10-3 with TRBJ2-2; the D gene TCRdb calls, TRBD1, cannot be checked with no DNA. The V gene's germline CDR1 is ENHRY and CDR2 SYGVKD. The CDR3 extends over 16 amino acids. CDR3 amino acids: CAITAGQGADTGELFF.

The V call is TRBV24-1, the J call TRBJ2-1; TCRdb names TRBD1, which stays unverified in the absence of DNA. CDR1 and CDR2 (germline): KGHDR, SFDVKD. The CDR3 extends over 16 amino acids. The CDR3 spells CATSDLGSRDYNEQFF.